One and the same sample provided the 21 T cell receptor beta chains below, sequenced in a study of monozygotic twins with inflammatory bowel disease. TCRdb re-called the 5' RACE reads, yielding one record per CDR3 amino acid sequence without DNA. The table lists 300,000 to 350,000 distinct CDR3 sequences, with 2% in the top ten. Sequencing used blood. The receptors derive from a human donor with ulcerative colitis or Crohn's disease, or a healthy co-twin of an affected twin (not recorded which).

The rearrangement uses TRBV28 and TRBJ1-6; lacking DNA, the TRBD1 call made by TCRdb goes unchecked. Germline V lookup: CDR1 MDHEN, CDR2 SYDVKM. The CDR3 has 15 amino acids. CDR3 in amino acids: CASSPTGLHNSPLHF.

The chain joins TRBV5-6 to TRBJ1-3. The CDR3 is 15 amino acids. Germline V gives CDR1 SGHDT, CDR2 YYEEEE. CDR3 amino acids: CASSLLRGVGNTIYF. Supplemented by reference TRBV5-6 and TRBJ1-3, the full variable domain reads DAGVTQSPTHLIKTRGQQVTLRCSPKSGHDTVSWYQQALGQGPQFIFQYYEEEERQRGNFPDRFSGHQFPNYSSELNVNALLLGDSALYLCASSLLRGVGNTIYFGEGSWLTVV.

V gene TRBV6-6 combines with J gene TRBJ2-5; the TRBD2 assignment by TCRdb is unverifiable without DNA. Germline V gene lookup returns CDR1 MNHNY and CDR2 SVGAGI (reference sequence). This CDR3 is built from 14 residues. The CDR3 loop is CASRLAGAQETQYF.

The V and J genes are TRBV19 and TRBJ2-7; no DNA is available, so the TRBD1 call from TCRdb remains unchecked. The length of the CDR3 is 11 residues. Germline values: CDR1 LNHDA, CDR2 SQIVND (reference sequence). The CDR3 sequence: CATGTAYEQYF.

The chain recombines TRBV24-1 with TRBJ2-2; the D call of TRBD1 rests on TCRdb alone, since no DNA is present to check it. The CDR3 consists of 16 residues. The germline V gene encodes CDR1 KGHDR and CDR2 SFDVKD. CDR3 sequence: CATSDPGTVNTGELFF.

This chain links TRBV5-1 with TRBJ2-7. CDR3 length: 12 residues. Germline CDR1 and CDR2: SGHRS and YFSETQ. This CDR3 reads CASSRGLNEQYF.

The CDR3 here is CASSGTDYGYTF. The chain couples TRBV10-2 to TRBJ1-2. CDR3 size: 12 residues. The germline gives CDR1 WSHSY, CDR2 SAAADI.

The chain links TRBV20-1 to TRBJ2-1; TCRdb selects TRBD2, and the lack of DNA leaves this call unchecked. The germline V gene has CDR1 DFQATT and CDR2 SNEGSKA (reference sequence). The CDR3 is 14 amino acids. The CDR3 protein is CSASSGRGYNEQFF.

The chain has TRBV15 and TRBJ2-3; TCRdb names TRBD1, which stays unverified in the absence of DNA. This CDR3 has 14 amino acids. The germline CDR1 and CDR2 sequences are LNHNV and YYDKDF (reference sequence). CDR3: CVTSRPPGPDTQYF.

This chain connects TRBV2 to TRBJ2-1; no DNA is available, so the TRBD2 call from TCRdb remains unchecked. CDR1 is SNHLY, CDR2 FYNNEI, per germline. CDR3 length: 16 amino acids. The CDR3 here is CAITRTSGDGLPEQFF. Variable domain in full (rest from reference TRBV2 and TRBJ2-1): EPEVTQTPSHQVTQMGQEVILRCVPISNHLYFYWYRQILGQKVEFLVSFYNNEISEKSEIFDDQFSVERPDGSNFTLKIRSTKLEDSAMYFCAITRTSGDGLPEQFFGPGTRLTVL.

The rearrangement uses TRBV5-5 and TRBJ2-7; the TCRdb call, TRBD2, lacks DNA for checking. Per the germline V gene, CDR1 is SGHKS and CDR2 is YYEKEE (reference sequence). The CDR3 length is 15 residues. The CDR3 sequence: CASSWTSGDTYEQYF.

The V and J genes are TRBV20-1 and TRBJ1-2; no DNA is available, so the TRBD1 call from TCRdb remains unchecked. Germline CDR1 and CDR2: DFQATT and SNEGSKA (reference sequence). CDR3 size: 16 residues. The CDR3 loop reads CSAREMGGSLLYGYTF.

V usage is TRBV30 and J usage is TRBJ1-2; TCRdb designates TRBD1, a call that cannot be tested without DNA. Germline assignment: CDR1 GTSNPN and CDR2 SVGIG (reference sequence). The CDR3 extends over 15 amino acids. This CDR3 is CAWSLGTGDSYGYTF.

CDR3 sequence: CASSIGPGGNTEAFF. V is TRBV5-1 and J is TRBJ1-1. Germline CDR1 is SGHRS and CDR2 is YFSETQ. The CDR3 consists of 15 residues.

This chain links TRBV20-1 with TRBJ1-3. In germline, CDR1 is DFQATT, CDR2 SNEGSKA (reference sequence). The CDR3 consists of 16 residues. This chain's CDR3 is CSARGPISGYGNTIYF.

The rearrangement uses TRBV29-1 and TRBJ1-6; TCRdb lists TRBD1, though no DNA is available to test this call. This CDR3 spans 12 amino acids. Germline V lookup: CDR1 SQVTM, CDR2 ANQGSEA. The CDR3 region is CSAGQGNSPLHF.

The chain couples TRBV29-1 to TRBJ1-1; TCRdb outputs TRBD1, but without DNA this stays unchecked. CDR3 length: 13 amino acids. CDR1 and CDR2 (germline): SQVTM, ANQGSEA. CDR3 region: CSVERGMNTEAFF.

The chain combines TRBV10-3 with TRBJ2-5; the TCRdb call, TRBD2, lacks DNA for checking. Germline loops: CDR1 ENHRY, CDR2 SYGVKD. The CDR3 sequence is 17 residues long. This CDR3 reads CAISESTGSGKKETQYF.

The chain joins TRBV5-1 to TRBJ2-5; TCRdb's D call of TRBD1 is untestable without DNA. The germline CDR1 and CDR2 sequences are SGHRS and YFSETQ. This CDR3 region has 15 residues. CDR3 protein: CASSLGAGHQETQYF.

V gene TRBV6-1 combines with J gene TRBJ1-5; TCRdb calls TRBD1, which cannot be checked without DNA. In germline, CDR1 is MNHNS, CDR2 SASEGT. The CDR3 has 16 residues. The CDR3 loop reads CASRKSGGRGNQPQHF.

The chain uses TRBV11-2 and TRBJ2-1; TCRdb picks TRBD2, but there is no DNA to check that call. Germline CDR1 reads SGHAT; CDR2 reads FQNNGV. The CDR3 has 16 amino acids. CDR3 residues: CASSLEAGGIYNEQFF.